Following are 24 T cell receptor beta chains from one sample sequenced in a study of cytomegalovirus exposure and HLA in healthy donors. The PCR was carried out with 60 Vbeta primers and 13 Jbeta primers. Repertoires were generated with immunoSEQ multiplex PCR, while TCRdb's copy carries only in-frame clones and drops some. The sample carries fewer than 150,000 clones, over 70% recorded once. Sequencing was performed on PBMCs. These receptors all stem from a man in his forties in good health and CMV-seropositive.

Of note for this clone: The junction and the germline gene differ at one end; a read error may be behind it. The chain carries TRBV5-1 and TRBJ1-3, with TRBD1 matching over 8 bases. Per the germline V gene, CDR1 is SGHRS and CDR2 is YFSETQ. The CDR3 spans 15 residues. The CDR3 DNA reads as TGCGCCAGCACCCTGGGGGACAGGACTGGTAACACCATATATTTT. It codes for CASTLGDRTGNTIYF. The full variable domain, in which reference TRBV5-1 and TRBJ1-3 provide the parts outside the CDR3, is KAGVTQTPRYLIKTRGQQVTLSCSPISGHRSVSWYQQTPGQGLQFLFEYFSETQRNKGNFPGRFSGRQFSNSRSEMNVSTLELGDSALYLCASTLGDRTGNTIYFGEGSWLTVV.

The chain recombines TRBV6-5 with TRBJ1-2, with D tentatively TRBD1 (6 bases). Germline CDR1 is MNHEY and CDR2 is SVGAGI. The CDR3 runs 15 residues. With 6 bases removed from V and 4 bases from J, the gap between germline ends came to 18 bases. In DNA form, the CDR3 reads TGTGCCAGCAGCCGGACAGATCTTGGTAGCTATGGCTACACCTTC. This codes for CASSRTDLGSYGYTF.

The rearrangement uses TRBV19 and TRBJ1-1, with a weak D call TRBD1 (6 bases). The ends were cut back, 7 bases at V and 4 bases at J, with 19 bases in the middle. CDR3 size: 15 residues. The germline gives CDR1 LNHDA, CDR2 SQIVND (reference sequence). This CDR3 is CASNNRGGQGTEAFF. The CDR3 DNA reads as TGTGCCAGTAACAATAGGGGGGGGCAAGGCACTGAAGCTTTCTTT.

This chain links TRBV19 with TRBJ1-5; D might be TRBD1 (6 bases). V lost 3 bases to trimming and J lost 5 bases, with 14 bases between them. Looked up from germline, CDR1 is LNHDA and CDR2 is SQIVND (reference sequence). The CDR3 contains 15 residues. In nucleotides, the CDR3 is TGTGCCAGTAGTATCAACGGGGGGCGCGATCAGCCCCAGCATTTT. This sequence encodes CASSINGGRDQPQHF.

V is TRBV14 and J is TRBJ2-5; 7 nucleotides agree with TRBD2. Germline CDR1 and CDR2: SGHDN and FVKESK. V was clipped by 1 base and J by 5 bases; unmatched bases: 4. The CDR3 is 14 residues long. The CDR3 DNA reads TGTGCCAGCAGCCAAGGACTAGCTGCGGAGACCCAGTACTTC. This sequence encodes CASSQGLAAETQYF.

This clone was counted between two and nine times. This chain links TRBV28 with TRBJ1-5; D remains ambiguous. The germline gives CDR1 MDHEN, CDR2 SYDVKM. The CDR3 loop spans 15 amino acids. V was cut by 7 bases and J by 2 bases, with 15 bases left in between. As DNA, the CDR3 is TGTGCCAGCACCCCCAGTGAGGCGGGCAATCAGCCCCAGCATTTT. It yields the protein CASTPSEAGNQPQHF.

The gene calls are TRBV7-3 and TRBJ2-3, with a weak D call TRBD1 (6 bases). The length of the CDR3 is 15 residues. CDR1 and CDR2 from the germline V gene are SGHTA and FQGTGA. The V gene lost 0 bases and the J gene lost 0 bases, with 7 bases spanning the gap. CDR3 sequence reads: CASSLTGTSTDTQYF. CDR3 sequence (DNA): TGTGCCAGCAGCTTAACTGGGACAAGCACAGATACGCAGTATTTT.

This chain joins TRBV2 and TRBJ2-1, with 11 bases matching TRBD2. V was clipped by 6 bases and J by 6 bases; unmatched bases: 10. The CDR3 extends over 16 amino acids. Germline CDR1 reads SNHLY; CDR2 reads FYNNEI. The CDR3 region has the DNA TGTGCCAGCAGGAGGGAAGGGACTAGCGGTATCAATGAGCAGTTCTTC. Encoded protein: CASRREGTSGINEQFF.

The chain has TRBV7-2 and TRBJ2-7; 7 bases are shared with TRBD2. Unmatched junction bases numbered 6, after V lost 6 bases and J lost 1 base. The CDR3 length is 14 residues. CDR1 and CDR2 from the germline V gene are SGHTA and FQGNSA. DNA of the CDR3: TGTGCCAGCAGTGAGCGGGGAGGGTCCTACGAGCAGTACTTC. This translates into CASSERGGSYEQYF.

V is TRBV11-3 and J is TRBJ2-7; D is perhaps TRBD1 (5 bases). V lost 0 bases to trimming and J lost 2 bases, with 5 bases between them. CDR3 length: 13 amino acids. Germline assignment: CDR1 SGHNT and CDR2 YENEEA. The CDR3 here is CASSLEQAYEQYF. The CDR3, as DNA: TGTGCCAGCAGCTTAGAACAGGCCTACGAGCAGTACTTC.

V gene TRBV28 combines with J gene TRBJ1-1; tentative D call: TRBD1 (5 bases). Germline V gene lookup returns CDR1 MDHEN and CDR2 SYDVKM. The length of the CDR3 is 13 residues. V shed 3 bases and J shed 5 bases, with 10 bases lying between them. The CDR3 coding sequence is TGTGCCAGCAGTTTGTTCAGGGTAACTGAAGCTTTCTTT. As protein: CASSLFRVTEAFF.

The chain combines TRBV4-1 with TRBJ2-5; TRBD1 agrees at 7 bases. The DNA matches TRBJ2-7 better at its end, which makes the J call doubtful. Germline CDR1 reads MGHRA; CDR2 reads YSYEKL. The length of the CDR3 is 13 residues. The CDR3 sequence: CASSQRQGYEQYF. The CDR3 coding sequence is TGCGCCAGCAGCCAACGACAGGGATACGAGCAGTACTTC.

V and J are TRBV18 and TRBJ2-1; the D is unclear. The germline V gene has CDR1 KGHSH and CDR2 LQKENI. Trimming left V 0 bases short and J 9 bases short, with 9 bases between. The CDR3 length is 13 residues. CDR3 coding DNA: TGTGCCAGCTCACCACCATCCTGGGCTGAGCAGTTCTTC. Protein sequence: CASSPPSWAEQFF.

This clone was detected once. This sequence joins TRBV4-3 and TRBJ2-7; 9 bases fit TRBD1. The CDR3 length is 14 residues. The J segment lost 2 bases and the V segment lost 3 bases, leaving 2 bases of the junction unmatched. Germline V gene lookup returns CDR1 LGHNA and CDR2 YSLEER. CDR3 region: CASSHRQGAYEQYF. The CDR3 coding sequence is TGCGCCAGCAGCCACCGACAGGGGGCCTACGAGCAGTACTTC.

The chain recombines TRBV7-9 with TRBJ2-1; 8 bases align to TRBD2. Trimming at V came to 10 bases and at J to 9 bases, leaving 8 bases not matched to a gene. In germline, CDR1 is SEHNR, CDR2 FQNEAQ (reference sequence). The CDR3 loop spans 12 amino acids. DNA for the CDR3: TGTGCCACCCAGGCGCTAGCGGGTGAGCAGTTCTTC. Its protein is CATQALAGEQFF. Full variable domain (outside the CDR3, taken from reference TRBV7-9 and TRBJ2-1): DTGVSQNPRHKITKRGQNVTFRCDPISEHNRLYWYRQTLGQGPEFLTYFQNEAQLEKSRLLSDRFSAERPKGSFSTLEIQRTEQGDSAMYLCATQALAGEQFFGPGTRLTVL.

The chain joins TRBV4-2 to TRBJ2-7; 10 bases align to TRBD1. The CDR3 runs to 14 residues. J gave up 5 bases and V 4 bases, and 5 bases lay outside the gene matches. In germline, CDR1 is LGHNA, CDR2 YNFKEQ. The CDR3 nucleotides are TGTGCCAGCAGCCCACGGACAGGGGGTAACGAGCAGTACTTC. It is translated as CASSPRTGGNEQYF.

This chain links TRBV7-9 with TRBJ1-4; 8 positions match TRBD1. Unmatched junction bases numbered 7, after V lost 5 bases and J lost 8 bases. CDR3 size: 14 residues. Germline CDR1 SEHNR, CDR2 FQNEAQ (reference sequence). The CDR3: CASSLGQAGEKLFF. CDR3 sequence (DNA): TGTGCCAGCAGCCTGGGACAGGCCGGCGAAAAACTGTTTTTT. The variable domain in full, with the rest retrieved from reference TRBV7-9 and TRBJ1-4, is DTGVSQNPRHKITKRGQNVTFRCDPISEHNRLYWYRQTLGQGPEFLTYFQNEAQLEKSRLLSDRFSAERPKGSFSTLEIQRTEQGDSAMYLCASSLGQAGEKLFFGSGTQLSVL.

The CDR3 region has the DNA TGCGCCAGCAGCCAAGATCTTGGGAGCTACGAGCAGTACTTC. Encoded protein: CASSQDLGSYEQYF. This chain joins TRBV4-1 and TRBJ2-7; TRBD2 is a possible D gene (5 bases). Trimming shortened V by 0 bases and J by 3 bases, and 9 bases separated the two germline ends. Per the germline V gene, CDR1 is MGHRA and CDR2 is YSYEKL. The CDR3 is made up of 14 amino acids.

In this sample, this clone turned up once. This chain joins TRBV4-1 and TRBJ1-2; the match to TRBD1 covers 7 bases. CDR1 and CDR2 from the germline V gene are MGHRA and YSYEKL. The CDR3 length is 15 residues. J was trimmed by 6 bases and V by 4 bases; bases with no gene match: 11. The CDR3 protein is CASSLEGQAGDGYTF. The DNA for the CDR3 is TGCGCCAGCAGCCTAGAAGGACAGGCCGGCGATGGCTACACCTTC.

V and J are TRBV10-3 and TRBJ2-7; a possible D gene is TRBD1 (7 bases). This CDR3 contains 15 residues. V shed 0 bases and J shed 3 bases, with 12 bases lying between them. Germline CDR1 reads ENHRY; CDR2 reads SYGVKD. The CDR3 region is CAISESSGGNYEQYF. The CDR3 nucleotides are TGTGCCATCAGTGAGTCTTCAGGGGGGAACTACGAGCAGTACTTC.

V is TRBV6-5 and J is TRBJ1-1; a possible D gene is TRBD1 (5 bases). This CDR3 contains 13 residues. Germline-derived CDR1 and CDR2 are MNHEY and SVGAGI. The V end lost 4 bases, the J end lost 5 bases, and 11 bases lay between the germline ends. The CDR3 sequence is CASSWRGSTEAFF. DNA of the CDR3: TGTGCCAGCAGTTGGCGGGGGTCGACTGAAGCTTTCTTT.

The chain links TRBV7-9 to TRBJ1-1; D unclear. Trimming left V 4 bases short and J 2 bases short, with 5 bases between. This CDR3 has 12 amino acids. Germline V gene lookup returns CDR1 SEHNR and CDR2 FQNEAQ (reference sequence). Here the CDR3 DNA reads TGTGCCAGCAGCTGGGCTAACACTGAAGCTTTCTTT. This sequence encodes CASSWANTEAFF.

J is TRBJ2-5 and V is TRBV6-6; 10 bases match TRBD2. This CDR3 contains 14 residues. Germline V gene sequence: CDR1 MNHNY, CDR2 SVGAGI (reference sequence). With V trimmed by 6 bases and J by 4 bases, 5 bases remained unmatched. The CDR3 DNA is TGTGCCAGCAGAGCGGGAGGGGGAGGAGAGACCCAGTACTTC. Its translation: CASRAGGGGETQYF.

The chain is built from TRBV28 and TRBJ1-1; 7 positions agree with TRBD1. This CDR3 contains 16 residues. The V gene end was trimmed by 6 bases and the J gene end by 0 bases; junction bases not matched to a gene: 10. The V gene's germline CDR1 is MDHEN and CDR2 SYDVKM. CDR3 bases: TGTGCCAGCAGCCGGGGGACAGCCCCTATGAACACTGAAGCTTTCTTT. The encoded protein is CASSRGTAPMNTEAFF.